The next 18 T cell receptor beta chains were all read from a single sample in a study of blood T cell repertoires in COVID-19. Sequencing was performed with immunoSEQ multiplex PCR; in TCRdb, only in-frame clones are kept and a portion is missing. The sample lists more than 250,000 clones, 65% to 90% occurring once. Source material: peripheral blood. The receptors come from a man aged 45-60 years with active or convalescent COVID-19.

This chain joins TRBV21-1 and TRBJ2-5; TRBD1, the table's D call, lacks a check against the DNA. TRBV21-1 is a documented pseudogene. The CDR3 runs to 14 residues. CDR3 sequence (DNA): TGTGCCAGCAGCCCCACCTGGACAGAAGAGACCCAGTACTTC. Translating it yields CASSPTWTEETQYF.

This clone was detected a few times. The chain has TRBV29-1 and TRBJ1-5, with no clear D. V was clipped by 5 bases and J by 3 bases, with 11 bases between them. The germline CDR1 and CDR2 sequences are SQVTM and ANQGSEA. This CDR3 is 13 amino acids long. The CDR3 sequence: CSVRRDVNQPQHF. The CDR3 DNA follows: TGCAGCGTTCGACGGGATGTCAATCAGCCCCAGCATTTT.

The chain links TRBV24-1 to TRBJ1-5, with D hard to call. This CDR3 is built from 15 residues. V lost 5 bases and J 1 base, leaving 11 bases between the germline ends. Germline-derived CDR1 and CDR2 are KGHDR and SFDVKD. DNA of the CDR3: TGTGCCACCAGTGGGGCGGCGGGAAGCAATCAGCCCCAGCATTTT. Protein: CATSGAAGSNQPQHF.

V usage is TRBV2 and J usage is TRBJ2-1, with 12 bases identical to TRBD2. J was trimmed by 9 bases and V by 4 bases; bases with no gene match: 10. The length of the CDR3 is 16 residues. The germline V gene encodes CDR1 SNHLY and CDR2 FYNNEI. CDR3 in amino acids: CASSGRASGRGGEQFF. In DNA, the CDR3 is TGTGCCAGCAGTGGACGGGCTAGCGGGAGGGGTGGTGAGCAGTTCTTC.

This chain links TRBV2 with TRBJ2-2, with D possibly TRBD2 on 5 matching bases. The CDR3 length is 16 residues. V was pared by 2 bases and J by 3 bases, with 13 bases between. Germline V gene sequence: CDR1 SNHLY, CDR2 FYNNEI. The CDR3 reads CASSERRQPYTGELFF. DNA of the CDR3: TGTGCCAGCAGTGAAAGGAGGCAGCCATACACCGGGGAGCTGTTTTTT.

This clone has just a few counts. The chain combines TRBV6-5 with TRBJ1-2, with TRBD1 matching 8 bases. Trimming took 10 bases from V and 8 from J; bases not matched to a gene: 9. CDR3 length equals 12 residues. Germline-derived CDR1 and CDR2 are MNHEY and SVGAGI. The CDR3 loop reads CATEDRVRGYTF. CDR3 coding DNA: TGTGCCACTGAGGACAGGGTCAGGGGCTACACCTTC.

The V call is TRBV10-3, the J call TRBJ1-2; no definite D call. The V and J ends lost 2 bases and 2 bases respectively, with 6 bases between them. Germline assignment: CDR1 ENHRY and CDR2 SYGVKD. This CDR3 contains 13 residues. Written as DNA, the CDR3 is TGTGCCATCAGTGAGGGTCGGAACTATGGCTACACCTTC. Translated: CAISEGRNYGYTF.

In its sample, this clone was seen once. The gene calls are TRBV2 and TRBJ1-1; 8 bases agree with TRBD1. Trimming took 6 bases from V and 3 from J; bases not matched to a gene: 9. Germline loops: CDR1 SNHLY, CDR2 FYNNEI. This CDR3 spans 15 amino acids. CDR3 region: CASSLTGGGYTEAFF. CDR3 bases: TGTGCCAGCAGCCTAACAGGGGGAGGGTACACTGAAGCTTTCTTT.

The rearrangement joins TRBV6-5 to TRBJ1-2, with D possibly matching TRBD1 (6 bases). Germline assignment: CDR1 MNHEY and CDR2 SVGAGI. The CDR3 consists of 13 residues. V lost 10 bases, J lost 7 bases, and 19 bases lay in between. The CDR3 reads CATEGTFASGYTF. In DNA form, the CDR3 reads TGTGCCACCGAAGGGACATTTGCGTCTGGCTACACCTTC.

This clone occurred once. The genes are TRBV3-1 (or the pseudogene TRBV3-2) and TRBJ2-1; 8 bases match TRBD2. The CDR3 spans 15 residues. The germline V gene encodes CDR1 LGHDT and CDR2 YNNKEL (reference sequence). J gave up 2 bases and V 4 bases, and 4 bases lay outside the gene matches. DNA for the CDR3: TGTGCCAGCAGCCCTAGACTAGCGACCTACAATGAGCAGTTCTTC. Translating gives CASSPRLATYNEQFF.

V usage is TRBV5-4 and J usage is TRBJ1-1; D may be TRBD1 (5 bases). Germline CDR1 reads SGHNT; CDR2 reads YYREEE (reference sequence). V shed 3 bases and J shed 6 bases, with 12 bases lying between them. The CDR3 has 13 residues. CDR3 amino acids: CASSSDRGAEAFF. CDR3 coding DNA: TGTGCCAGCAGCTCCGACCGGGGGGCTGAAGCTTTCTTT.

This sequence joins TRBV6-5 and TRBJ2-7; D is uncertain. Trimming left V 2 bases short and J 7 bases short, with 9 bases between. This CDR3 spans 12 amino acids. Germline CDR1 MNHEY, CDR2 SVGAGI. DNA for the CDR3: TGTGCCAGCAGTTACCCGCCTAATGAGCAGTACTTC. It translates to CASSYPPNEQYF.

The chain employs TRBV24-1 and TRBJ2-3, with 7 bases aligning to TRBD1. CDR1 and CDR2 from the germline V gene are KGHDR and SFDVKD. The junction had 6 bases not matched to a gene; V was cut back by 5 bases and J by 2 bases. This CDR3 spans 15 amino acids. The chain's CDR3 is CATSVTTGHTDTQYF. The CDR3 DNA reads TGTGCCACCAGTGTAACGACAGGGCACACAGATACGCAGTATTTT.

The CDR3 bases are TGTGCCAGCAGTCTCACCCCCGGGACAGGGGGCCCTGGAAACACCATATATTTT. This gives the protein CASSLTPGTGGPGNTIYF. The J gene is TRBJ1-3, the V gene TRBV28; 12 bases match TRBD1. The CDR3 totals 18 residues. The germline V gene encodes CDR1 MDHEN and CDR2 SYDVKM. The V segment lost 5 bases and the J segment 2 bases; nucleotides outside the gene matches: 10.

V and J are TRBV13 and TRBJ1-3; D is uncertain. The germline CDR1 and CDR2 sequences are PRHDT and FYEKMQ (reference sequence). CDR3 length: 12 amino acids. Trimming shortened V by 5 bases and J by 8 bases, and 10 bases separated the two germline ends. The CDR3 DNA reads as TGTGCCAGCAGCCAGGTCCGTGACACCATATATTTT. Translating it yields CASSQVRDTIYF.

The chain joins TRBV7-8 to TRBJ1-4, with TRBD1 matching over 11 bases. This CDR3 has 16 residues. The V gene end was trimmed by 5 bases and the J gene end by 3 bases; junction bases not matched to a gene: 5. In germline, CDR1 is SGHVS, CDR2 FQNEAQ. The CDR3 coding sequence is TGTGCCAGCAGCCCGGGACAGGGGGGACCTAATGAAAAACTGTTTTTT. This translates into CASSPGQGGPNEKLFF.

The V gene is TRBV30, the J gene TRBJ2-5; 11 bases are a match to TRBD2. With 0 bases clipped from V and 4 bases from J, the junction kept 10 bases outside the gene matches. There are 17 residues in the CDR3. Germline V gene lookup returns CDR1 GTSNPN and CDR2 SVGIG (reference sequence). CDR3 in amino acids: CAWSVGWGLAGGETQYF. CDR3 bases: TGTGCCTGGAGTGTAGGGTGGGGGCTAGCGGGAGGAGAGACCCAGTACTTC.

V usage is TRBV19 and J usage is TRBJ2-1; 7 nucleotides align to TRBD1. This CDR3 spans 15 amino acids. Per the germline V gene, CDR1 is LNHDA and CDR2 is SQIVND (reference sequence). J lost 3 bases, V lost 5 bases, and 7 bases had no gene match. The CDR3 DNA sequence: TGTGCCAGTAGTGTGTCCGGGACAGTCTACAATGAGCAGTTCTTC. This gives the protein CASSVSGTVYNEQFF.